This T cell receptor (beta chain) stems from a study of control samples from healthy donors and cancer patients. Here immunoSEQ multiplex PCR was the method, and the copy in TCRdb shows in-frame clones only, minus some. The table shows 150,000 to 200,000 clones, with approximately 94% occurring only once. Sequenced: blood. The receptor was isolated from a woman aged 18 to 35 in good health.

CDR3 sequence reads: CASSYPGLAGGTQYF. CDR3 nucleotide sequence: TGTGCCAGCAGTTACCCGGGACTAGCGGGGGGGACGCAGTATTTT. The chain recombines TRBV6-5 with TRBJ2-3, with 16 bases aligning to TRBD2. J gave up 9 bases and V 2 bases, and 2 bases lay outside the gene matches. The CDR3 is 15 residues long. CDR1 and CDR2 from the germline V gene are MNHEY and SVGAGI.